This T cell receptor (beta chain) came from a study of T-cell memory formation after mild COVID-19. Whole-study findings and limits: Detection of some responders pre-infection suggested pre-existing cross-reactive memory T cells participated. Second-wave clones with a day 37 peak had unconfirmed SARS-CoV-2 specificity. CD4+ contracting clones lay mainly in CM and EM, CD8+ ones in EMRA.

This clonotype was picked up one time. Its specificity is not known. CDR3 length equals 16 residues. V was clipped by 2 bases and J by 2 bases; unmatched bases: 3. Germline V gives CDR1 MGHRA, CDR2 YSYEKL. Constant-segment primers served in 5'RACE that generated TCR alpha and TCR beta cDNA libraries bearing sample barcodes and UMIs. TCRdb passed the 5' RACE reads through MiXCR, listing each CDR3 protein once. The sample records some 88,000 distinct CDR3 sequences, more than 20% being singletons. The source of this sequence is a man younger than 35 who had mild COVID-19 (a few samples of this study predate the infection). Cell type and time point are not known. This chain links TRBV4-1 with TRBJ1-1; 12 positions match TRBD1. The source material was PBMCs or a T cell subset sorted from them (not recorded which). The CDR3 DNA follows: TGCGCCAGCAGCCAAACCGGGACAGGGGGCAACACTGAAGCTTTCTTT. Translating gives CASSQTGTGGNTEAFF.